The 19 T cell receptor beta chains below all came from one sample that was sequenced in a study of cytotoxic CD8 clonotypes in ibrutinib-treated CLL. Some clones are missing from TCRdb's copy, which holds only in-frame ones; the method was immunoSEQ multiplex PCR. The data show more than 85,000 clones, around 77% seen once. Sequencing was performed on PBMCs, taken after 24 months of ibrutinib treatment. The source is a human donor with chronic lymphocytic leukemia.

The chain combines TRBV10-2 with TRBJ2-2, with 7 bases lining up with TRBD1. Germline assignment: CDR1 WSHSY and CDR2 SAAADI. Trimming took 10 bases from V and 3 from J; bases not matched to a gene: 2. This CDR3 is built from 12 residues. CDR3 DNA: TGCGCCACCGACAGGGACACCGGGGAGCTGTTTTTT. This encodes CATDRDTGELFF.

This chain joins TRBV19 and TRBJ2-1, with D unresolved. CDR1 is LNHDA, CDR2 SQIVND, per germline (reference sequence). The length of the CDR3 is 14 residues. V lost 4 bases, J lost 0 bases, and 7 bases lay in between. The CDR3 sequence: CASSRLSSYNEQFF. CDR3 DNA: TGTGCCAGTAGTAGACTCAGCTCCTACAATGAGCAGTTCTTC.

This CDR3 reads CASSRDRSNNEQFF. Written as DNA, the CDR3 is TGTGCCAGTAGCCGGGACCGATCTAACAATGAGCAGTTCTTC. The chain carries TRBV19 and TRBJ2-1, with D perhaps matching TRBD1 or TRBD2 (5 bases each). CDR3 size: 14 residues. The germline V and J ends were trimmed by 6 bases and 5 bases, with 14 bases remaining between them. Germline-derived CDR1 and CDR2 are LNHDA and SQIVND (reference sequence).

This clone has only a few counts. DNA of the CDR3: TGTGCCAGCAGCCGAGGGTCTCTAGCGGCAAACACCGGGGAGCTGTTTTTT. As protein: CASSRGSLAANTGELFF. The rearrangement links TRBV4-2 to TRBJ2-2; 7 nucleotides agree with TRBD2. The V gene's germline CDR1 is LGHNA and CDR2 YNFKEQ. CDR3 length: 17 residues. Unmatched junction bases numbered 10, after V lost 4 bases and J lost 2 bases.

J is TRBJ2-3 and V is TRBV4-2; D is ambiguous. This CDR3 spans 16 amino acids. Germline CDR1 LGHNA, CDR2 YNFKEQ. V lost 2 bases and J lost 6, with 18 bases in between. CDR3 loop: CASSQSQSESEDTQYF. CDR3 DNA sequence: TGTGCCAGCAGCCAATCCCAAAGCGAGTCTGAGGATACGCAGTATTTT.

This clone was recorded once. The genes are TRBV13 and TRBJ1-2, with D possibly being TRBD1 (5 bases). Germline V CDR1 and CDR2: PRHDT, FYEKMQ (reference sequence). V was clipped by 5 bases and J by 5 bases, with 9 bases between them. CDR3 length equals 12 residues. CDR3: CASSLRTYGYTF. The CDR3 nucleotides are TGTGCCAGCAGCCTCCGGACATATGGCTACACCTTC.

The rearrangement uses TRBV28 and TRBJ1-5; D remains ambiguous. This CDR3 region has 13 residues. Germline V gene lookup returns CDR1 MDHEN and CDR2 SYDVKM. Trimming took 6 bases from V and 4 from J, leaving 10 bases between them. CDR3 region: CASRAGLNQPQHF. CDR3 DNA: TGTGCCAGCAGGGCCGGGTTGAATCAGCCCCAGCATTTT. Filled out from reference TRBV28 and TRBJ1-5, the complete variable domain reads DVKVTQSSRYLVKRTGEKVFLECVQDMDHENMFWYRQDPGLGLRLIYFSYDVKMKEKGDIPEGYSVSREKKERFSLILESASTNQTSMYLCASRAGLNQPQHFGDGTRLSIL.

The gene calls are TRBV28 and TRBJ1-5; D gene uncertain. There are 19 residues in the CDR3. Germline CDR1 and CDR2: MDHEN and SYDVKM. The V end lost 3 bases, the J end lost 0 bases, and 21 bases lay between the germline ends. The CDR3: CASSFLVQQKSASNQPQHF. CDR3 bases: TGTGCCAGCAGTTTTCTCGTACAGCAGAAGTCAGCTAGCAATCAGCCCCAGCATTTT.

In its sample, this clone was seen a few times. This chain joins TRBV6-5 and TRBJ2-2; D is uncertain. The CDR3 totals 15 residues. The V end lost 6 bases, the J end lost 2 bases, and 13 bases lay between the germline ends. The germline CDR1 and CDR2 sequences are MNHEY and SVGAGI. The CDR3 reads CASSKDGRNTGELFF. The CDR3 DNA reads TGTGCCAGCAGCAAGGACGGCAGAAACACCGGGGAGCTGTTTTTT.

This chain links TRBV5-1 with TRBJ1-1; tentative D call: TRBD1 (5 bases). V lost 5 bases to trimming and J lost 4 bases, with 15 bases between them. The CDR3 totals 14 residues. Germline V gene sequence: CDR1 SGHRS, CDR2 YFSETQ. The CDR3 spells CASSRDGGGTEAFF. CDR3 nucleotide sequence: TGCGCCAGCAGTCGGGACGGGGGAGGCACTGAAGCTTTCTTT.

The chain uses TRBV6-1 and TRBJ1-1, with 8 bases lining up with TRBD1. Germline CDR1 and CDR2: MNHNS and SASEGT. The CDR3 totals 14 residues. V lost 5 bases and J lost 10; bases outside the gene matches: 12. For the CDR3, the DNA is TGTGCCAGCAGTACCGCAGGGGGCGCGTACTCAGCTTTCTTT. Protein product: CASSTAGGAYSAFF.

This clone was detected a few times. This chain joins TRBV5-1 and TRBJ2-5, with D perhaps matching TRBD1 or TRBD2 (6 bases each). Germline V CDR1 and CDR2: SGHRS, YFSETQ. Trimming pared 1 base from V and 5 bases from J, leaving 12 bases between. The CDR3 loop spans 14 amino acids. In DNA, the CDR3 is TGCGCCAGCAGCTTGTACGGGGGCGGGGAGACCCAGTACTTC. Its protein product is CASSLYGGGETQYF.

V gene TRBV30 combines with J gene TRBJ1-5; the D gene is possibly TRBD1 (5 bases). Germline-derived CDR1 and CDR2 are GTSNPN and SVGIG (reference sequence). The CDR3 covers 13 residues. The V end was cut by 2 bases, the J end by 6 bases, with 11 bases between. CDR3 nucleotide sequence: TGTGCCTGGAGTCGGGAAAGGGGTCAGCCCCAGCATTTT. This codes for CAWSRERGQPQHF.

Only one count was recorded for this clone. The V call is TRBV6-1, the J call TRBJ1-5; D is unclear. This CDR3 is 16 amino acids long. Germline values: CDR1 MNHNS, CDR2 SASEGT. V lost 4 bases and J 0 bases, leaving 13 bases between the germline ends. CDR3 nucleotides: TGTGCCAGCAGTGCCTTCGCGGGCACTAGCAATCAGCCCCAGCATTTT. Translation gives CASSAFAGTSNQPQHF.

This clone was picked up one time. The CDR3: CASSPRRGLRGYTF. Written as DNA, the CDR3 is TGTGCCAGCAGCCCTAGAAGGGGTCTTCGTGGCTACACCTTC. This chain connects TRBV7-8 to TRBJ1-2, with TRBD1 as a possible D gene (5 bases). Trimming removed 5 bases from V and 7 bases from J, with 17 bases in between. Germline-derived CDR1 and CDR2 are SGHVS and FQNEAQ. CDR3 size: 14 residues. The full variable domain, with the rest looked up from reference TRBV7-8 and TRBJ1-2, is GAGVSQSPRYKVAKRGQDVALRCDPISGHVSLFWYQQALGQGPEFLTYFQNEAQLDKSGLPSDRFFAERPEGSVSTLKIQRTQQEDSAVYLCASSPRRGLRGYTFGSGTRLTVV.

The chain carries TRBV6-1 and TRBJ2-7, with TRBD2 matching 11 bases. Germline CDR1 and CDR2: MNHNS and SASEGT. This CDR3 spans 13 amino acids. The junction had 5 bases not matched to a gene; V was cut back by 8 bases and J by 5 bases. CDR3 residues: CASESSGRHEQYF. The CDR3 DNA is TGTGCCAGCGAATCTAGCGGGAGGCACGAGCAGTACTTC.

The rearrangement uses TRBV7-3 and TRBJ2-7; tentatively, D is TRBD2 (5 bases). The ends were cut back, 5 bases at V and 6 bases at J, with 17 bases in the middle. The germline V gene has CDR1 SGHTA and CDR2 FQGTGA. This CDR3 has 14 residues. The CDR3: CASSMSPGTSEQYF. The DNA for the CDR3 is TGTGCCAGCAGCATGTCACCGGGAACATCCGAGCAGTACTTC.

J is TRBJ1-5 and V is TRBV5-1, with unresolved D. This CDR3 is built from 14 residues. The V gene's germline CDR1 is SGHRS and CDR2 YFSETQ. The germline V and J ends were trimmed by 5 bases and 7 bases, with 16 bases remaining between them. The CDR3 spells CASSIGPTVQPQHF. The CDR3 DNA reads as TGCGCCAGCAGTATAGGGCCCACTGTACAGCCCCAGCATTTT.

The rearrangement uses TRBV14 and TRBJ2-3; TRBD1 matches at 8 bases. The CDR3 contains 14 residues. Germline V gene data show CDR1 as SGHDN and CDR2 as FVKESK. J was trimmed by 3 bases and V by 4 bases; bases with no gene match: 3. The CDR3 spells CASSPRQGTDTQYF. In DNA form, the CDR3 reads TGTGCCAGCAGCCCACGACAGGGGACAGATACGCAGTATTTT.